This TCR beta chain was identified in a study of human T cells and chemical hapten exposure. Whole-study findings and limits: Compared with pre-sensitization or healthy control sets, expanded TCRs clustered more. After DPC sensitization, TCRs above 1 in 1000 frequency showed no change.

MiXCR, run by TCRdb on the RACE reads, gives a single entry per CDR3 protein. The sample holds 84,000 or so distinct CDR3 sequences, about 10% seen once. Time point specified: patch test 1, 2 weeks after DPC sensitization. Documented treatment: therapeutic diphenylcyclopropenone sensitization with weekly scalp DPC. The CDR3 is 17 residues long. V lost 0 bases and J lost 4; bases outside the gene matches: 11. The germline CDR1 and CDR2 sequences are DFQATT and SNEGSKA (reference sequence). This clonotype was seen only a few times. The antigen is undetermined. This receptor was identified in a man aged 40-50 years with alopecia areata. Some clones in this sample may be carry-over from other donors' samples. This chain uses TRBV20-1 with TRBJ2-1, with 8 bases that match TRBD1. Here the sequenced sample was whole blood, taken in connection with sensitization to the hapten diphenylcyclopropenone (DPC). The CDR3, as DNA: TGCAGTGCTAGAGACCCAACCGGGACAGGAGATTACAATGAGCAGTTCTTC. As protein: CSARDPTGTGDYNEQFF.